The 27 T cell receptor beta chains listed next were all sequenced from one sample in a study of cytomegalovirus exposure and HLA in healthy donors. The study ran its PCR with 60 Vbeta and 13 Jbeta primers. Profiled with immunoSEQ multiplex PCR; TCRdb holds only in-frame clones, not every one. Of approximately 220,000 clones listed, around three quarters are singletons. The specimen was PBMCs. These receptors were obtained from a man aged 35 to 55 in good health and CMV-seronegative.

Here the CDR3 reads CASSFDTYEQYF. DNA for the CDR3: TGTGCCAGCAGCTTCGACACCTACGAGCAGTACTTC. The rearrangement uses TRBV7-9 and TRBJ2-7, with D hard to call. In germline, CDR1 is SEHNR, CDR2 FQNEAQ (reference sequence). The CDR3 loop spans 12 amino acids. The germline V and J ends were trimmed by 3 bases and 2 bases, with 5 bases remaining between them.

The chain recombines TRBV6-5 with TRBJ2-7; 12 nucleotides match TRBD2. Germline values: CDR1 MNHEY, CDR2 SVGAGI. V dropped 7 bases and J dropped 4; count of bases not matched to a gene: 5. The CDR3 totals 14 residues. The CDR3 bases are TGTGCCAGCACCCAGACTAGCGGGAGATACGAGCAGTACTTC. Its protein is CASTQTSGRYEQYF.

The chain has TRBV19 and TRBJ1-1; D gene ambiguous. The CDR3 covers 13 residues. Germline CDR1 is LNHDA and CDR2 is SQIVND (reference sequence). The V gene lost 2 bases and the J gene lost 1 base, with 5 bases spanning the gap. The CDR3 here is CASSIKRNTEAFF. In nucleotides, the CDR3 is TGTGCCAGTAGTATAAAGCGGAACACTGAAGCTTTCTTT.

This chain joins TRBV7-9 and TRBJ1-2; 7 positions match TRBD1. The V segment lost 4 bases and the J segment 5 bases; nucleotides outside the gene matches: 10. This CDR3 contains 15 residues. Per germline, CDR1 SEHNR and CDR2 FQNEAQ (reference sequence). CDR3 nucleotides: TGTGCCAGCAGCTCTCGACAGGGCTTTGAATATGGCTACACCTTC. Its translation: CASSSRQGFEYGYTF.

The rearrangement uses TRBV29-1 and TRBJ2-1; tentative D call: TRBD1 (7 bases). CDR1 SQVTM and CDR2 ANQGSEA come from the germline V gene. The CDR3 contains 14 residues. The ends were cut back, 4 bases at V and 6 bases at J, with 16 bases in the middle. Here the CDR3 reads CSVARDSFFNEQFF. CDR3 bases: TGCAGCGTTGCGCGGGACAGCTTTTTCAATGAGCAGTTCTTC.

Only a few counts were recorded for this clone. V and J are TRBV15 and TRBJ2-5, with 7 bases lining up with TRBD2. Germline values: CDR1 LNHNV, CDR2 YYDKDF (reference sequence). The CDR3 spans 12 residues. V shed 4 bases, J shed 5 bases, and the junction held 1 base outside the gene matches. The CDR3 DNA follows: TGTGCCACCAGCAACGGGGGGGAGACCCAGTACTTC. Its translation is CATSNGGETQYF.

This chain links TRBV5-1 with TRBJ2-2; D perhaps matches TRBD1 (5 bases). Germline values: CDR1 SGHRS, CDR2 YFSETQ. Trimming removed 2 bases at V and 2 bases at J, with 13 bases between. The CDR3 is 16 amino acids. CDR3 residues: CASSFGPQGNTGELFF. The CDR3 DNA reads TGCGCCAGCAGCTTCGGGCCCCAGGGAAACACCGGGGAGCTGTTTTTT.

The chain combines TRBV7-2 with TRBJ2-1, with 12 bases identical to TRBD2. This CDR3 comprises 19 residues. Losses at the gene ends were 5 bases for V and 4 bases for J; bases not matched to a gene: 15. Germline loops: CDR1 SGHTA, CDR2 FQGNSA. The CDR3: CASSPFTRLAGAQYNEQFF. CDR3 DNA sequence: TGTGCCAGCAGCCCCTTTACCCGACTAGCGGGGGCCCAGTACAATGAGCAGTTCTTC.

The CDR3 reads CAISDGQGMTDTQYF. DNA of the CDR3: TGTGCCATCAGTGACGGACAGGGAATGACAGATACGCAGTATTTT. V gene TRBV10-3 combines with J gene TRBJ2-3; TRBD1 matches 8 bases. The CDR3 totals 15 residues. The germline CDR1 and CDR2 sequences are ENHRY and SYGVKD. Trimming at V came to 3 bases and at J to 3 bases, leaving 5 bases not matched to a gene.

The chain couples TRBV5-6 to TRBJ1-2; tentatively, D is TRBD1 (6 bases). V lost 4 bases and J 3 bases, leaving 13 bases between the germline ends. The germline V gene has CDR1 SGHDT and CDR2 YYEEEE. This CDR3 region has 14 residues. The CDR3 here is CASSNGQLHYGYTF. The CDR3 DNA reads TGTGCCAGCAGCAACGGACAGCTACACTATGGCTACACCTTC.

This clone was seen a single time. This rearrangement joins TRBV5-6 to TRBJ1-2, with a possible D match to TRBD1 (6 bases). Trimming stripped 1 base from V and 6 bases from J, with 22 bases between. This CDR3 comprises 17 residues. The germline V gene has CDR1 SGHDT and CDR2 YYEEEE. CDR3 sequence: CASSLKWGTLGADGYTF. The CDR3 region has the DNA TGTGCCAGCAGCTTGAAGTGGGGAACGTTGGGGGCCGATGGCTACACCTTC. Full variable domain (missing parts from reference TRBV5-6 and TRBJ1-2): DAGVTQSPTHLIKTRGQQVTLRCSPKSGHDTVSWYQQALGQGPQFIFQYYEEEERQRGNFPDRFSGHQFPNYSSELNVNALLLGDSALYLCASSLKWGTLGADGYTFGSGTRLTVV.

J is TRBJ2-2 and V is TRBV7-9, with D unresolved. The germline V gene has CDR1 SEHNR and CDR2 FQNEAQ (reference sequence). CDR3 length: 14 residues. The V and J ends lost 1 base and 5 bases respectively, with 8 bases between them. The CDR3 coding sequence is TGTGCCAGCAGCTTAGATAACTGGACCGGGGAGCTGTTTTTT. Encoded protein: CASSLDNWTGELFF.

This clone showed up just a few times. The chain uses TRBV5-4 and TRBJ2-7; maybe TRBD1 (6 bases). Germline V gene sequence: CDR1 SGHNT, CDR2 YYREEE (reference sequence). Trimming took off 4 bases at V and 0 bases at J, with 8 bases between the two ends. The CDR3 is 13 residues long. The CDR3 protein is CASSRQDSYEQYF. For the CDR3, the DNA is TGTGCCAGCAGCCGACAGGACTCCTACGAGCAGTACTTC. The full variable domain, rest sourced from reference TRBV5-4 and TRBJ2-7, is ETGVTQSPTHLIKTRGQQVTLRCSSQSGHNTVSWYQQALGQGPQFIFQYYREEENGRGNFPPRFSGLQFPNYSSELNVNALELDDSALYLCASSRQDSYEQYFGPGTRLTVT.

The chain links TRBV5-1 to TRBJ2-1, with 10 nucleotides matching TRBD1. From germline, CDR1 is SGHRS and CDR2 YFSETQ. The V segment lost 3 bases and the J segment 6 bases; nucleotides outside the gene matches: 6. CDR3 length: 15 residues. CDR3 nucleotide sequence: TGCGCCAGCAGCTCCGGACAGGGGGATGGCAATGAGCAGTTCTTC. Translation gives CASSSGQGDGNEQFF. Full variable domain (rest looked up from reference TRBV5-1 and TRBJ2-1): KAGVTQTPRYLIKTRGQQVTLSCSPISGHRSVSWYQQTPGQGLQFLFEYFSETQRNKGNFPGRFSGRQFSNSRSEMNVSTLELGDSALYLCASSSGQGDGNEQFFGPGTRLTVL.

The chain employs TRBV7-8 and TRBJ2-2; 8 bases agree with TRBD1. J was trimmed by 11 bases and V by 2 bases; bases with no gene match: 7. Looked up from germline, CDR1 is SGHVS and CDR2 is FQNEAQ. The CDR3 has 14 residues. In DNA, the CDR3 is TGTGCCAGCAGCTTACAGGACAGGGACATTGAGCTGTTTTTT. As protein: CASSLQDRDIELFF. Using reference TRBV7-8 and TRBJ2-2 for the parts outside the CDR3, the full variable domain is GAGVSQSPRYKVAKRGQDVALRCDPISGHVSLFWYQQALGQGPEFLTYFQNEAQLDKSGLPSDRFFAERPEGSVSTLKIQRTQQEDSAVYLCASSLQDRDIELFFGEGSRLTVL.

V and J are TRBV13 and TRBJ2-5; D gene ambiguous. CDR1 is PRHDT, CDR2 FYEKMQ, per germline (reference sequence). V was shortened by 5 bases and J by 2 bases, with 15 bases between the two germline ends. The CDR3 has 15 residues. CDR3 nucleotides: TGTGCCAGCAGCCCCGACCCGGAGCGACAAGAGACCCAGTACTTC. Amino acids: CASSPDPERQETQYF.

This clone was seen a handful of times. The J gene is TRBJ2-3, the V gene TRBV19; weak D call: TRBD1 (6 bases). Trimming took off 5 bases at V and 3 bases at J, with 9 bases between the two ends. The CDR3 runs 13 residues. Germline V gene lookup returns CDR1 LNHDA and CDR2 SQIVND (reference sequence). CDR3 sequence: CASSGTTTDTQYF. CDR3 nucleotide sequence: TGTGCCAGTAGTGGGACAACGACAGATACGCAGTATTTT. Full variable domain (rest looked up from reference TRBV19 and TRBJ2-3): DGGITQSPKYLFRKEGQNVTLSCEQNLNHDAMYWYRQDPGQGLRLIYYSQIVNDFQKGDIAEGYSVSREKKESFPLTVTSAQKNPTAFYLCASSGTTTDTQYFGPGTRLTVL.

This chain joins TRBV18 and TRBJ2-1; TRBD2 matches 7 bases. The ends lost 6 bases at V and 7 bases at J; junction bases unmatched: 6. This CDR3 region has 13 residues. Germline V gene sequence: CDR1 KGHSH, CDR2 LQKENI. The CDR3 sequence is CASSEQRGNEQFF. DNA for the CDR3: TGTGCCAGCTCCGAACAGCGGGGAAATGAGCAGTTCTTC.

V usage is TRBV4-1 and J usage is TRBJ2-1; 12 nucleotides line up with TRBD2. The germline CDR1 and CDR2 sequences are MGHRA and YSYEKL. The junction had 4 bases not matched to a gene; V was cut back by 1 base and J by 9 bases. The length of the CDR3 is 15 residues. CDR3 in amino acids: CASSQGLAGEGEQFF. CDR3 nucleotides: TGCGCCAGCAGCCAAGGACTAGCGGGAGAGGGTGAGCAGTTCTTC.

The chain couples TRBV2 to TRBJ1-1; a possible D gene is TRBD1 (6 bases). In germline, CDR1 is SNHLY, CDR2 FYNNEI. The CDR3 totals 12 residues. Trimming pared 3 bases from V and 9 bases from J, leaving 11 bases between. The CDR3 DNA sequence: TGTGCCAGCAGTGACCGGGGGGCCAAAGCTTTCTTT. Translating it yields CASSDRGAKAFF.

CDR3 amino acids: CASSKGLTGVEKLFF. The CDR3, as DNA: TGTGCCAGCAGCAAGGGACTAACTGGCGTAGAAAAACTGTTTTTT. The chain uses TRBV9 and TRBJ1-4; possible D gene TRBD1, 5 bases. V gave up 4 bases and J gave up 8 bases, with 18 bases separating them. In germline, CDR1 is SGDLS, CDR2 YYNGEE. The CDR3 sequence is 15 residues long.

This clone was seen a few times. The chain uses TRBV4-1 and TRBJ1-2, with 7 bases matching TRBD1. J was trimmed by 4 bases and V by 2 bases; bases with no gene match: 7. Germline values: CDR1 MGHRA, CDR2 YSYEKL. This CDR3 has 15 amino acids. This CDR3 reads CASSQSPGTVYGYTF. The CDR3 coding sequence is TGCGCCAGCAGCCAAAGCCCAGGGACAGTCTATGGCTACACCTTC.

The rearrangement uses TRBV21-1 and TRBJ1-2; TRBD1 is the table's D call, not checked against the DNA. TRBV21-1 is a documented pseudogene. This CDR3 is 17 amino acids long. The CDR3 nucleotides are TGTGCCAGCAGCAAAGTCCCGCAGAAAGGGGCAAACTATGGCTACACCTTC. It translates to CASSKVPQKGANYGYTF.

V and J are TRBV5-1 and TRBJ2-1; D is undetermined. CDR3 length: 14 residues. V gave up 0 bases and J gave up 0 bases, with 4 bases separating them. CDR1 is SGHRS, CDR2 YFSETQ, per germline. This CDR3 reads CASSLDRSYNEQFF. In DNA, the CDR3 is TGCGCCAGCAGCTTGGATCGCTCCTACAATGAGCAGTTCTTC.

This clone was detected only a few times. The chain has TRBV11-2 and TRBJ2-7; 10 bases map to TRBD1. The CDR3 has 16 residues. V trimming: 5 bases; J trimming: 5 bases; junction bases outside the gene matches: 12. Germline V lookup: CDR1 SGHAT, CDR2 FQNNGV. In DNA, the CDR3 is TGTGCCAGCAGCCGTAAAATCCGGGACAGGGGACACGAGCAGTACTTC. It yields the protein CASSRKIRDRGHEQYF.

The chain employs TRBV7-8 and TRBJ2-3, with D possibly TRBD2 on 6 matching bases. The CDR3 covers 16 residues. V gave up 0 bases and J gave up 2 bases, with 12 bases separating them. Looked up from germline, CDR1 is SGHVS and CDR2 is FQNEAQ. The CDR3 region has the DNA TGTGCCAGCAGCTTAGCGCATAGGAGGGCCACAGATACGCAGTATTTT. This encodes CASSLAHRRATDTQYF.

The rearrangement links TRBV28 to TRBJ2-3, with TRBD1 matching over 11 bases. After removal of 10 bases from V and 3 bases from J, the junction contained 6 bases not matched to a gene. The CDR3 has 14 residues. CDR1 MDHEN and CDR2 SYDVKM come from the germline V gene. CDR3 bases: TGTGCCACTCGGGGACAGGGGGTAACAGATACGCAGTATTTT. This translates into CATRGQGVTDTQYF.